This T cell receptor (beta chain) originates from a study of OX40 agonist ivuxolimab in advanced cancers. At the level of the study: Mean age approximately 66 years, range about 23 to 79; 82.7% male. General study points: The average count of expanded clones was higher among CD8+ T cells than among CD4+.

The sampling schedule covered blood at baseline, cycle 4 day 1, and cycle 7 day 1. Libraries were prepared by immunoSEQ multiplex PCR; TCRdb keeps only in-frame clonotypes and omits some of them. Of about 82,000 clones detected, more than 70% appear once; the ten largest clones hold 0.2% to 0.25%. The CDR3 totals 16 residues. Germline lookup yields CDR1 SGHTA and CDR2 FQGNSA. V was cut by 1 base and J by 1 base, with 12 bases left in between. This clone has a handful of counts. The antigen is not known. This TCR was recovered from an adult with an advanced solid tumor such as melanoma, head and neck, liver or kidney cancer. The sample consisted of CD4+ or CD8+ T cells sorted from blood, taken in a trial of the OX40 agonist ivuxolimab. This chain joins TRBV7-2 and TRBJ2-3; D is unresolved. Here the CDR3 DNA reads TGTGCCAGCAGCTTAGGTCTGGGCCTACGCACAGATACGCAGTATTTT. Amino acids: CASSLGLGLRTDTQYF. Full variable domain (missing parts from reference TRBV7-2 and TRBJ2-3): GAGVSQSPSNKVTEKGKDVELRCDPISGHTALYWYRQSLGQGLEFLIYFQGNSAPDKSGLPSDRFSAERTGGSVSTLTIQRTQQEDSAVYLCASSLGLGLRTDTQYFGPGTRLTVL.